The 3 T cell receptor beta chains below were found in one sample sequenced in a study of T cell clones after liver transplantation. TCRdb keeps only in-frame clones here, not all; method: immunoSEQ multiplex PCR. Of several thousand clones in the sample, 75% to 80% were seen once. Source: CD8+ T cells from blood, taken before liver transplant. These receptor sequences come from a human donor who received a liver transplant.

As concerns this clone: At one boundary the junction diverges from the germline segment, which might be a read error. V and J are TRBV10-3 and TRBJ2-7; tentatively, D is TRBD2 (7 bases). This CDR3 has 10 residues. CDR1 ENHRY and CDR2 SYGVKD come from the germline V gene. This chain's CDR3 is CAIGGRDINF. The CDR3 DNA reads TGTGCCATCGGGGGGAGGGACATAAACTTC.

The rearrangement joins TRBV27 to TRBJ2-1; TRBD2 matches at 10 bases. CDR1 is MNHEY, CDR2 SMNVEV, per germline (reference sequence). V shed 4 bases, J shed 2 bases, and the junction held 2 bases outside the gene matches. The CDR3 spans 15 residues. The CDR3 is CASSSTSGAYNEQFF. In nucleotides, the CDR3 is TGTGCCAGCAGTTCCACTAGCGGGGCCTACAATGAGCAGTTCTTC.

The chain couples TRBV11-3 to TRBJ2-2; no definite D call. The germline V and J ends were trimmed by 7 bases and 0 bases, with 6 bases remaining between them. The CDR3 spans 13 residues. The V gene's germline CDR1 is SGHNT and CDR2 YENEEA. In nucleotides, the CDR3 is TGTGCCAGCACTCAGGCGAACACCGGGGAGCTGTTTTTT. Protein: CASTQANTGELFF.